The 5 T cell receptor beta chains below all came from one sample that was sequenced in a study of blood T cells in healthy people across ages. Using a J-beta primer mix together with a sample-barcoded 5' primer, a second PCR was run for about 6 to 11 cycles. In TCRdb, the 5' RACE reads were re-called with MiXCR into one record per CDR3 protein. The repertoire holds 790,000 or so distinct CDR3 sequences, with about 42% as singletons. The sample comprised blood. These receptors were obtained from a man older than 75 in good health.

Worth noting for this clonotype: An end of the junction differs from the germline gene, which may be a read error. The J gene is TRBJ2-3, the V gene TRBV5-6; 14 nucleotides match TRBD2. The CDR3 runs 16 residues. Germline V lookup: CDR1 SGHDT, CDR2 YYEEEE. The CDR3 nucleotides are TGTGCCAGCAGCTCGGGACTAGCGGGAGTCACAAATACGCAGTATTTT. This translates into CASSSGLAGVTNTQYF.

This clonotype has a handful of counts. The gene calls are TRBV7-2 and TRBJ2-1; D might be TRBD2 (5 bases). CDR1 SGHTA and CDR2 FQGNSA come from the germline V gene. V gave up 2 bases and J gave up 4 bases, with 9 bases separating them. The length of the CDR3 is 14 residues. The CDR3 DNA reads TGTGCCAGCAGCTTAAGGCTAGCTTACAATGAGCAGTTCTTC. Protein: CASSLRLAYNEQFF.

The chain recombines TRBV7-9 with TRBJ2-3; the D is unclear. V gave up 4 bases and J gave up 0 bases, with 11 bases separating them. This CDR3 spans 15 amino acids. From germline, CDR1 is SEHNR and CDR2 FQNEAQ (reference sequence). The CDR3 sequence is CASSYTWGSTDTQYF. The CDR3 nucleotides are TGTGCCAGCAGCTACACCTGGGGTAGCACAGATACGCAGTATTTT.

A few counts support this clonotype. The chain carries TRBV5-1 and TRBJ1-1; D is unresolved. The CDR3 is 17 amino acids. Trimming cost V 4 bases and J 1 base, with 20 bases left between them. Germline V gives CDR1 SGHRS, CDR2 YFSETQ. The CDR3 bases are TGCGCCAGCAGCCACACCGACATTCGTCGGGCGAACACTGAAGCTTTCTTT. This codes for CASSHTDIRRANTEAFF. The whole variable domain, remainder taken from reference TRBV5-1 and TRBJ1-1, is KAGVTQTPRYLIKTRGQQVTLSCSPISGHRSVSWYQQTPGQGLQFLFEYFSETQRNKGNFPGRFSGRQFSNSRSEMNVSTLELGDSALYLCASSHTDIRRANTEAFFGQGTRLTVV.

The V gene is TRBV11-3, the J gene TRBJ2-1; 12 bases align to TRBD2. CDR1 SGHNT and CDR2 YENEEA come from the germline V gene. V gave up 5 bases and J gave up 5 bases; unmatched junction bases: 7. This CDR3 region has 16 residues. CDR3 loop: CASSPQTSGGNNEQFF. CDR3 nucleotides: TGTGCCAGCAGCCCACAGACTAGCGGGGGCAACAATGAGCAGTTCTTC.